This is a list of T cell receptor beta chains from one sample in a study of shared clonotypes between healthy human individuals. Assay: immunoSEQ multiplex PCR; the TCRdb copy retains only in-frame clones and omits some. The data show 2,500,000 or so clones, with more than 85% seen just once and around 0.37% held by the top ten. Sequenced: naive CD4+ T cells from PBMCs. Receptors were obtained from a man aged 18-30 years in good health. Some clones in this sample may be carry-over from other donors' samples. Both conserved end residues are part of each CDR3. Fields, in order: clone size, V gene, J gene, D gene, CDR3 protein, CDR3 DNA. The D gene is left open where the match is weak. Only part of the rows carry a size: once, few, many, or a class if the clone is expanded.

>.|TRBV10-3|TRBJ2-2|TRBD1
CAIRAGQGPTGELFF
TGTGCCATCAGGGCCGGACAGGGACCCACCGGGGAGCTGTTTTTT
>.|TRBV11-1|TRBJ1-1|.
CASSLAGPGTEAFF
TGTGCCAGCAGCTTAGCGGGGCCAGGGACTGAAGCTTTCTTT
>.|TRBV19|TRBJ1-2|.
CASSIRQNYGYTF
TGTGCCAGTAGTATAAGGCAGAACTATGGCTACACCTTC
>.|TRBV4-1|TRBJ2-2|TRBD2
CASSQGTSGSVPGELFF
TGCGCCAGCAGCCAGGGGACTAGCGGGAGCGTCCCCGGGGAGCTGTTTTTT
>.|TRBV28|TRBJ2-1|.
CASILRRDHLYNEQFF
TGTGCCAGCATCTTACGCCGGGACCACCTCTACAATGAGCAGTTCTTC
>.|TRBV15|TRBJ1-5|TRBD1
CATSDAGQGLNQPQHF
TGTGCCACCAGCGACGCCGGACAGGGACTAAATCAGCCCCAGCATTTT
>.|TRBV30|TRBJ2-3|TRBD2
CAWSVGGLAASTDTQYF
TGTGCCTGGAGTGTAGGGGGACTAGCGGCTAGCACAGATACGCAGTATTTT
>.|TRBV21-1|TRBJ1-1|.
CASTIGSLWGITEAFF
TGTGCCAGCACTATCGGATCTTTATGGGGGATTACTGAAGCTTTCTTT
>.|TRBV7-8|TRBJ2-3|TRBD2
CASSPRRVAGFLINTQYF
TGTGCCAGCAGCCCCCGGCGTGTAGCGGGATTCCTGATTAATACGCAGTATTTT
>.|TRBV28|TRBJ1-2|.
CASATGGKYGYTF
TGTGCCAGCGCGACAGGAGGGAAATATGGCTACACCTTC
>.|TRBV15|TRBJ2-7|.
CATSTRDNYEQYF
TGTGCCACCAGCACCCGGGACAACTACGAGCAGTACTTC
>.|TRBV7-2|TRBJ2-2|TRBD1
CASSLRTGAPGELFF
TGTGCCAGCAGTCTCCGGACAGGGGCCCCCGGGGAGCTGTTTTTT
>once|TRBV5-1|TRBJ1-1|.
CASSLEGSLSPEAFF
TGCGCCAGCAGCTTGGAGGGGAGCCTGAGTCCTGAAGCTTTCTTT
>.|TRBV7-3|TRBJ2-7|TRBD1
CASSLTGRNEQYF
TGTGCCAGCAGCTTGACAGGGCGGAACGAGCAGTACTTC
>.|TRBV18|TRBJ2-1|.
CASSPGTEYEQFF
TGTGCCAGCTCCCCTGGGACCGAGTATGAGCAGTTCTTC
>.|TRBV28|TRBJ1-1|.
CASSLWSPTEAFF
TGTGCCAGCAGTTTGTGGTCCCCCACTGAAGCTTTCTTT
>.|TRBV2|TRBJ1-2|.
CAQEGEDYGYTF
TGTGCCCAGGAGGGGGAGGACTATGGCTACACCTTC
>.|TRBV6-5|TRBJ1-5|.
CASSYSSGAGQPQHF
TGTGCCAGCAGTTACTCTTCCGGGGCCGGTCAGCCCCAGCATTTT
>.|TRBV11-2|TRBJ2-1|.
CASSLVVRTREPNEQFF
TGTGCCAGCAGCTTAGTAGTCCGGACCAGGGAACCCAATGAGCAGTTCTTC
>once|TRBV2|TRBJ2-5|TRBD1
CASSRPRLGQGQETQYF
TGTGCCAGCAGTCGACCCCGCCTGGGACAGGGCCAAGAGACCCAGTACTTC
>.|TRBV7-8|TRBJ1-2|TRBD1
CASSFSVGGRGYTF
TGTGCCAGCAGCTTCTCGGTAGGGGGCCGGGGCTACACCTTC
>.|TRBV11-2|TRBJ1-1|.
CASSLSGQILNTEAFF
TGTGCCAGCAGCTTAAGCGGGCAGATATTGAACACTGAAGCTTTCTTT
>.|TRBV11-2|TRBJ2-7|.
CASSLGAASYEQYF
TGTGCCAGCAGCTTAGGGGCGGCTTCCTACGAGCAGTACTTC
>.|TRBV5-1|TRBJ2-7|.
CASSPSGSYEQYF
TGCGCCAGCTCCCCCTCTGGGTCCTACGAGCAGTACTTC
>.|TRBV19|TRBJ1-5|.
CASSRTPDSNQPQHF
TGTGCCAGCAGTAGGACTCCTGATAGCAATCAGCCCCAGCATTTT
>.|TRBV4-2|TRBJ2-2|TRBD2
CASSQGLANTGELFF
TGTGCCAGCAGCCAGGGACTAGCGAACACCGGGGAGCTGTTTTTT
>.|TRBV10-3|TRBJ2-3|TRBD2
CAISESKRLASTSTDTQYF
TGTGCCATCAGTGAGTCGAAGAGACTAGCGTCAACTAGCACAGATACGCAGTATTTT
>.|TRBV7-6|TRBJ2-2|.
CASSLIQSPTGELFF
TGTGCCAGCAGCTTAATCCAGTCTCCCACCGGGGAGCTGTTTTTT
>.|TRBV5-1|TRBJ2-5|TRBD1
CASSSRPGTGGRETQYF
TGCGCCAGCAGCTCTCGTCCCGGGACAGGGGGCCGAGAGACCCAGTACTTC
>.|TRBV19|TRBJ2-5|TRBD2
CASKSGRAKETQYF
TGTGCCAGTAAGAGCGGGAGGGCCAAAGAGACCCAGTACTTC
>.|TRBV27|TRBJ2-7|.
CASITWDGRRDTYEQYF
TGTGCCAGCATTACTTGGGACGGACGCCGCGACACCTACGAGCAGTACTTC
>.|TRBV7-2|TRBJ2-7|.
CASSFRSGFNYEQYF
TGTGCCAGCAGCTTCCGATCCGGATTTAACTACGAGCAGTACTTC
>.|TRBV5-1|TRBJ2-1|.
CASSFWEGDEQFF
TGCGCCAGCAGCTTTTGGGAAGGCGATGAGCAGTTCTTC
>.|TRBV10-3|TRBJ1-3|.
CAIQDTPGNTIYF
TGTGCCATCCAAGATACGCCTGGAAACACCATATATTTT
>.|TRBV27|TRBJ2-3|TRBD2
CASSRSGLGLDTQYF
TGTGCCAGCAGCCGTAGCGGGCTCGGGCTAGATACGCAGTATTTT
>.|TRBV28|TRBJ1-2|.
CASSWANYGYTF
TGTGCCAGCAGTTGGGCAAACTATGGCTACACCTTC
>.|TRBV5-1|TRBJ2-5|TRBD2
CASSPAGTSEETQYF
TGCGCCAGCAGCCCTGCCGGGACTAGCGAAGAGACCCAGTACTTC
>.|TRBV5-1|TRBJ2-3|.
CASSLGQGPKFKYF
TGCGCCAGCAGCTTGGGCCAGGGCCCTAAGTTCAAGTATTTT
>.|TRBV27|TRBJ2-1|.
CASSPPFDRVVNEQFF
TGTGCCAGCAGTCCCCCATTCGACAGAGTAGTAAATGAGCAGTTCTTC
>.|TRBV4-3|TRBJ2-2|.
CASSQESTRNTGELFF
TGCGCCAGCAGCCAAGAGTCTACTAGAAACACCGGGGAGCTGTTTTTT
>few|TRBV28|TRBJ1-2|TRBD1
CASSPRTGTGYTF
TGTGCCAGCAGTCCACGGACAGGGACCGGCTACACCTTC
>.|TRBV7-8|TRBJ2-7|TRBD2
CASSLGGRRGVREQYF
TGTGCCAGCAGCTTAGGAGGGCGGCGGGGGGTGCGGGAGCAGTACTTC
>.|TRBV5-5|TRBJ1-5|.
CASSPERANSQGGNQPQHF
TGTGCCAGCAGCCCGGAAAGGGCCAACAGTCAGGGTGGAAATCAGCCCCAGCATTTT
>.|TRBV7-8|TRBJ1-5|TRBD1
CASSSTGTGISNQPQHF
TGTGCCAGCAGCTCCACCGGGACAGGGATTAGCAATCAGCCCCAGCATTTT
>.|TRBV28|TRBJ1-3|.
CASSLERVGGNTIYF
TGTGCCAGCAGTTTAGAACGAGTAGGGGGAAACACCATATATTTT